The 24 T cell receptor delta chains below come from one sample, sequenced in a study of gamma-delta chains in newborns, infants, children. TCRdb redid clone calling on the reads using CATT. The sample has some 4,200 delta-chain clones; 2% to 2.5% are singletons. Input material: blood. The source is a child who was a newborn, infant or young child, either healthy, febrile or measles-vaccinated (not recorded which).

In regard to this clone: TCRdb pairs this DNA with a much larger clone's protein that differs at residue 9, likely a read error; the protein shown was translated from the DNA. The chain has TRDV2 and TRDJ3; the match to TRDD3 covers 7 bases. Germline V gene sequence: CDR1 GEAIGNYY, CDR2 EKD. The V segment lost 0 bases and the J segment 4 bases; nucleotides outside the gene matches: 14. The CDR3 contains 20 residues. As DNA, the CDR3 is TGTGCCTGTGACACCGGTACTGGGGTATACACGGCTTGGGACACCCGACAGATGTTTTTC. It yields the protein CACDTGTGVYTAWDTRQMFF.

About this clone: This likely traces to a read error, being one base from a far larger clone. Distinct nucleotide sequences in the sample also encode this CDR3. The V gene is TRDV1, the J gene TRDJ3; a possible D gene is TRDD2 (5 bases). CDR3 length: 22 residues. V lost 3 bases and J 3 bases, leaving 27 bases between the germline ends. Germline loops: CDR1 TSWWSYY, CDR2 QGS. DNA of the CDR3: TGTGCTCTTGGGGAGCTTCCGCCCCAGGTGAGATCTCCGAACTGGGACACCCGACAGATGTTTTTC. Amino acid sequence: CALGELPPQVRSPNWDTRQMFF.

On this clone itself: This DNA's translation differs at residue 7 from TCRdb's protein, which comes from a much larger clone; a read error is likely, and the protein shown is translated from the DNA. The rearrangement joins TRDV1 to TRDJ1; D uncertain. Germline loops: CDR1 TSWWSYY, CDR2 QGS. The CDR3 is made up of 15 amino acids. Trimming cost V 3 bases and J 4 bases, with 15 bases left between them. For the CDR3, the DNA is TGTGCTCTTGGGGATTTCCAGGGAGAGGTCGATAAACTCATCTTT. Translating it yields CALGDFQGEVDKLIF.

The sample holds a few counts of this clone. One base separates it from a far larger clone, so it is likely a read error. J is TRDJ3 and V is TRDV2, with 10 bases matching TRDD3. CDR3 length: 20 residues. CDR1 and CDR2 (germline): GEAIGNYY, EKD. Trimming removed 3 bases from V and 2 bases from J; junction bases left unmatched: 12. CDR3 nucleotide sequence: TGTGCCTGTGACCGTACTGGGGGATCTGTAAGCCCCTGGGACACCCGACAGATGTTTTTC. Protein: CACDRTGGSVSPWDTRQMFF.

There are a few counts of this clone. This DNA translates differently at residue 8 from the TCRdb protein, which is that of a much larger clone; a read error is likely, and the protein shown is the DNA's own translation. The chain couples TRDV1 to TRDJ3; unclear D gene. V lost 4 bases and J lost 9, with 7 bases in between. The CDR3 runs 13 residues. The germline V gene has CDR1 TSWWSYY and CDR2 QGS. The CDR3 is CALGGPITRQMFF. The CDR3 bases are TGTGCTCTTGGGGGGCCTATCACCCGACAGATGTTTTTC.

This clone appeared a few times. The protein recorded in TCRdb matches a much larger clone and deviates from this DNA's translation at residue 4, suggesting a read error; the protein here is obtained by translating the DNA. The chain couples TRDV2 to TRDJ3, with a tentative D call TRDD3 (6 bases). The ends were cut back, 5 bases at V and 0 bases at J, with 13 bases in the middle. CDR1 GEAIGNYY and CDR2 EKD come from the germline V gene. The CDR3 contains 17 residues. The CDR3 region is CACGSTGSSWDTRQMFF. The DNA of the CDR3 is TGTGCCTGTGGCAGTACTGGGAGCTCCTGGGACACCCGACAGATGTTTTTC.

This clone was observed a few times. A read error is the likely source, as a far larger clone sits one nucleotide away. Distinct nucleotide sequences in the sample also encode this CDR3. CDR3 coding DNA: TGTGCTCTTGGGGAACGGGGGATAATGGCCCGTGGGCTCATCTTC. This translates into CALGERGIMARGLIF. The chain joins TRDV1 to TRDJ1; 8 bases match TRDD3. The CDR3 length is 15 residues. Germline V lookup: CDR1 TSWWSYY, CDR2 QGS.

Only a few counts were recorded for this clone. The translation of this DNA and the TCRdb protein of a much larger clone differ at residue 4, probably owing to a read error; the protein shown here is translated from the DNA. J is TRDJ1 and V is TRDV1, with D perhaps TRDD3 (6 bases). Germline assignment: CDR1 TSWWSYY and CDR2 QGS. The CDR3 extends over 19 amino acids. CDR3 in DNA: TGTGCTCTTGAGGAACTCGAGGTGCTGGGGAGCCCTAACACCGATAAACTCATCTTT. Translating it yields CALEELEVLGSPNTDKLIF.

This clone was counted only a few times. TCRdb has a much larger clone's protein, which differs at residue 7 from the translation of this DNA, likely because of a read error; what is shown is the protein translated from the DNA. The V and J genes are TRAV29/DV5 and TRDJ1; 12 positions match TRDD3. The CDR3 spans 19 residues. Germline CDR1 NSMFDY, CDR2 ISSIKDK. V trimming: 1 base; J trimming: 6 bases; junction bases outside the gene matches: 19. Written as DNA, the CDR3 is TGTGCAGCAAGCCTTCCTGCTCTTAGTTCTGGGGGATACGACCATAAACTCATCTTT. It translates to CAASLPALSSGGYDHKLIF.

Turning to this clone: Translating this DNA gives a protein that differs at residue 18 from the TCRdb one, which belongs to a much larger clone; a read error is likely, and the protein shown is this translation. The chain joins TRDV2 to TRDJ3; TRDD3 agrees at 12 bases. Germline V gene data show CDR1 as GEAIGNYY and CDR2 as EKD. The CDR3 consists of 20 residues. The CDR3 protein is CACDTGTGGYTAWDTRQVFF. CDR3 coding DNA: TGTGCCTGTGACACCGGTACTGGGGGATACACGGCTTGGGACACCCGACAGGTGTTTTTC.

As regards this clone: A far larger clone is one base from this, pointing to a likely read error. The chain uses TRDV1 and TRDJ2; 11 nucleotides align to TRDD3. The CDR3 contains 21 residues. Germline CDR1 and CDR2: TSWWSYY and QGS. The CDR3 DNA is TGTGCTCTTGGGGATCACTGGCCTGGGGGATACTCGGTGGTGGTGGCAGCACTACTCTTCTTT. Protein product: CALGDHWPGGYSVVVAALLFF.

This clone was observed a handful of times. TCRdb has a much larger clone's protein, which differs at residue 14 from the translation of this DNA, likely because of a read error; what is shown is the protein translated from the DNA. The genes are TRDV1 and TRDJ1, with TRDD3 matching 7 bases. Germline values: CDR1 TSWWSYY, CDR2 QGS. The V and J ends lost 4 bases and 0 bases, in that order; junction bases with no gene match: 23. The CDR3 sequence is 21 residues long. CDR3 in amino acids: CALGGPKPGGFIICYTDKLIF. The CDR3 DNA sequence: TGTGCTCTTGGGGGACCTAAGCCGGGGGGATTCATCATATGTTACACCGATAAACTCATCTTT.

Concerning this clone: The protein TCRdb gives is from a much larger clone and does not agree with this DNA's translation at residue 14, likely a read error; the protein shown here comes from the DNA. The chain employs TRAV29/DV5 and TRDJ3; D possibly corresponds to TRDD3 (6 bases). There are 19 residues in the CDR3. CDR1 NSMFDY and CDR2 ISSIKDK come from the germline V gene. CDR3 in DNA: TGTGCAGCAAGCGTGCCTGGGGACTCGAGCTCCTGGGACAACCGACAGATGTTTTTC. The encoded protein is CAASVPGDSSSWDNRQMFF.

This clone has more than one count but fewer than ten. This DNA's translation and the protein TCRdb lists, from a much larger clone, do not match at residue 15, likely due to a read error; the protein shown is translated from the DNA. The chain links TRDV2 to TRDJ3; 12 bases align to TRDD3. From germline, CDR1 is GEAIGNYY and CDR2 EKD. The CDR3 covers 20 residues. The CDR3: CACDTGTGGYTAWDARQMFF. In DNA form, the CDR3 reads TGTGCCTGTGACACCGGTACTGGGGGATACACGGCTTGGGACGCCCGACAGATGTTTTTC.

A note on this clone: With only one base between it and a far larger clone, this is likely a read error. Distinct nucleotide sequences in the sample also encode this CDR3. The rearrangement joins TRDV2 to TRDJ2; 7 bases line up with TRDD3. Germline V CDR1 and CDR2: GEAIGNYY, EKD. CDR3 length equals 16 residues. This CDR3 is CACDTRPGGLTAQLFF. The CDR3 DNA sequence: TGTGCTTGTGACACTAGGCCTGGGGGCTTGACAGCACAACTCTTCTTT.

Concerning this clone: This probably arose from a read error, given a far larger clone one base away. Other DNA variants within this sample encode the same CDR3. This chain links TRDV2 with TRDJ3; the match to TRDD3 covers 7 bases. Unmatched junction bases numbered 5, after V lost 0 bases and J lost 1 base. The germline V gene has CDR1 GEAIGNYY and CDR2 EKD. The CDR3 consists of 18 residues. The CDR3 nucleotides are TGTGCCTGTGACACCGGGGGATTATTTTCCTGGGACACCCGACAGATGTTTTTC. It specifies CACDTGGLFSWDTRQMFF.

Points on this clone: TCRdb assigns this DNA the protein of a much larger clone, which departs from its translation at residue 11; this likely reflects a read error, and the protein shown comes from translating the DNA. The chain carries TRDV2 and TRDJ3; 13 bases match TRDD3. Germline CDR1 reads GEAIGNYY; CDR2 reads EKD. V lost 2 bases, J lost 3 bases, and 6 bases stayed unmatched. This CDR3 has 19 residues. The CDR3 DNA sequence: TGTGCCTGTGACAAAGTACTGGGGGATACGTTCTGGGACACCCGACAGATGTTTTTC. Residues: CACDKVLGDTFWDTRQMFF.

The chain has TRDV2 and TRDJ3; 10 bases are shared with TRDD3. The CDR3 sequence is 18 residues long. From germline, CDR1 is GEAIGNYY and CDR2 EKD. V was pared by 2 bases and J by 1 base, with 4 bases of the junction left unmatched. In nucleotides, the CDR3 is TGTGCCTGTGACAATACTGGGGGATTTTCCTGGGACACCCGACAGATGTTTTTC. As protein: CACDNTGGFSWDTRQMFF.

This clone has a handful of counts. This is likely an artifact of a read error, given a far larger clone one base away. The chain uses TRDV1 and TRDJ3, with D possibly being TRDD2 (7 bases). Germline loops: CDR1 TSWWSYY, CDR2 QGS. This CDR3 region has 23 residues. CDR3 in DNA: TGTGCTCTTGGGGGACCTGGTTCCTACCCTTACTGGGATAGGTCCTGGGGCACCCGACAGATGTTTTTC. This encodes CALGGPGSYPYWDRSWGTRQMFF.

Remarks on this clone: The amino acid sequence in TCRdb belongs to a much larger clone and departs from this DNA's translation at residue 13, likely a sequencing read error; the sequence shown is translated from the DNA. V gene TRDV2 combines with J gene TRDJ1, with 7 bases fitting TRDD3. Germline V gives CDR1 GEAIGNYY, CDR2 EKD. This CDR3 region has 15 residues. CDR3 protein: CACDKLGRYTDKRIF. CDR3 bases: TGTGCCTGTGACAAACTGGGGCGCTACACCGATAAACGCATCTTT.

This clone was detected a few times. This DNA translates differently at residue 5 from the TCRdb protein, which is that of a much larger clone; a read error is likely, and the protein shown is the DNA's own translation. V gene TRDV2 combines with J gene TRDJ3, with TRDD3 identical over 11 bases. The ends lost 3 bases at V and 0 bases at J; junction bases unmatched: 9. Per germline, CDR1 GEAIGNYY and CDR2 EKD. The CDR3 length is 20 residues. The CDR3: CACDAVLGDKSSWDTRQMFF. CDR3 nucleotides: TGTGCCTGTGACGCCGTACTGGGGGATAAAAGCTCCTGGGACACCCGACAGATGTTTTTC.

Worth noting for this clone: This sequence is one base from a far larger clone and is likely a read error. Other nucleotide sequences in the sample specify the same CDR3. The V gene is TRDV1, the J gene TRDJ3, with TRDD3 matching 10 bases. Germline V gene sequence: CDR1 TSWWSYY, CDR2 QGS. The CDR3 is made up of 25 amino acids. The CDR3 reads CAPGAPSPISTLGDTSSWDTRQMFF. CDR3 nucleotide sequence: TGTGCTCCTGGGGCGCCGTCTCCTATTTCCACTTTGGGGGATACTAGCTCCTGGGACACCCGACAGATGTTTTTC.

A few counts support this clone. The TCRdb protein, from a much larger clone, departs from this DNA's translation at residue 11, likely by read error; the protein shown derives from the DNA. The chain employs TRDV1 and TRDJ1, with no clear D. The length of the CDR3 is 15 residues. Germline V gives CDR1 TSWWSYY, CDR2 QGS. CDR3 DNA sequence: TGTGCTCTTGGGGAACGCCGCCTATACACCGGTAAACTCATCTTT. It specifies CALGERRLYTGKLIF.

With regard to this clone: A much larger clone lies a single base off, so this may be a read error. The same CDR3 is also encoded by other DNA sequences in this sample. The chain carries TRDV3 and TRDJ1; 11 bases fit TRDD3. CDR1 and CDR2 (germline): TVYSNPD, GDNSRS (reference sequence). This CDR3 is 17 amino acids long. The CDR3 sequence is CAFLLVGDTPYTDKLIF. The DNA of the CDR3 is TGTGCCTTCCTCCTGGTGGGGGATACGCCTTACACCGATAAACTCATCTTC.